Below are 30 T cell receptor beta chains sequenced from a single sample in a study of HIV-infected children after antiretroviral therapy interruption. Unique molecular identifiers were included in an RNA-based 3' RACE TCR library. One entry per CDR3 protein results from TCRdb running MiXCR on the 3' RACE reads. This table has 40,000 to 55,000 distinct CDR3 sequences, around 4.7% appearing once. Noted treatment: PENTA 11 planned treatment interruption arm or continuous ART arm. Sequenced material: CD45RA+ CD4+ T cells from PBMCs, pooled from several time points, taken from a donor given antiretroviral therapy, either interrupted or continuous. Subset indicated: naive CD4+ CD45RA+ CD45RO- T cells. These receptors originate from a pool of human donors with HIV.

This clonotype has ten or more counts. The chain links TRBV5-1 to TRBJ1-2; D perhaps matches TRBD1 (6 bases). V gave up 0 bases and J gave up 6 bases, with 12 bases separating them. The CDR3 runs to 14 residues. Per germline, CDR1 SGHRS and CDR2 YFSETQ. The CDR3 here is CASSLGTGANGYTF. The CDR3 DNA follows: TGCGCCAGCAGCTTGGGTACGGGGGCCAATGGCTACACCTTC.

This clonotype appeared a few times. The gene calls are TRBV20-1 and TRBJ1-5; D ambiguous. Germline V gene sequence: CDR1 DFQATT, CDR2 SNEGSKA (reference sequence). Between the trimmed V and J ends, which lost 0 bases and 4 bases, there was a span of 7 bases. This CDR3 contains 13 residues. The CDR3 DNA reads TGCAGTGCTAGAGATATCACGAATCAGCCCCAGCATTTT. This codes for CSARDITNQPQHF.

This clonotype appeared many times. V usage is TRBV29-1 and J usage is TRBJ2-7; D possibly uses TRBD1 or TRBD2 (5 bases each). The CDR3 is 14 amino acids. Germline lookup yields CDR1 SQVTM and CDR2 ANQGSEA. Trimming stripped 3 bases from V and 3 bases from J, with 15 bases between. The CDR3 is CSVERGQGDYEQYF. CDR3 in DNA: TGCAGCGTTGAGAGGGGCCAGGGAGACTACGAGCAGTACTTC.

The V and J genes are TRBV12-3 or TRBV12-4 and TRBJ1-5; TRBD1 might be the D (6 bases). The CDR3 totals 14 residues. V lost 3 bases, J lost 2 bases, and 8 bases lay in between. Here the CDR3 DNA reads TGTGCCAGCAGTTTGGCAGGGGGCAATCAGCCCCAGCATTTT. Its translation: CASSLAGGNQPQHF.

This clonotype was recorded many times. J is TRBJ2-3 and V is TRBV2; the match to TRBD1 covers 7 bases. Trimming removed 4 bases from V and 6 bases from J; junction bases left unmatched: 10. Germline CDR1 and CDR2: SNHLY and FYNNEI. This CDR3 comprises 15 residues. Here the CDR3 reads CASSGDRDSSDTQYF. In DNA, the CDR3 is TGTGCCAGCAGTGGCGACCGGGACAGTTCCGATACGCAGTATTTT.

This clonotype occurred many times. J is TRBJ2-3 and V is TRBV7-9, with 8 bases aligning to TRBD1. CDR3 length: 13 residues. From germline, CDR1 is SEHNR and CDR2 FQNEAQ (reference sequence). With V trimmed by 8 bases and J by 3 bases, 4 bases remained unmatched. For the CDR3, the DNA is TGTGCCAGCGTGAGGACAGGGACAGATACGCAGTATTTT. Its translation is CASVRTGTDTQYF.

This clonotype was seen many times. The chain recombines TRBV20-1 with TRBJ2-3; no reliable D call. Germline values: CDR1 DFQATT, CDR2 SNEGSKA (reference sequence). This CDR3 is built from 12 residues. Deletions cut 3 bases from V and 1 base from J, with 5 bases between. CDR3 region: CSASVGTDTQYF. CDR3 bases: TGCAGTGCTAGTGTCGGCACAGATACGCAGTATTTT.

In its sample, this clonotype was seen many times. The chain employs TRBV10-2 and TRBJ2-1, with unresolved D. Germline V CDR1 and CDR2: WSHSY, SAAADI. The CDR3 has 12 amino acids. The ends were cut back, 0 bases at V and 6 bases at J, with 3 bases in the middle. The CDR3 spells CASSESSNEQFF. The DNA of the CDR3 is TGCGCCAGCAGTGAGTCATCCAATGAGCAGTTCTTC.

The table lists this clonotype with a few counts. The chain uses TRBV14 and TRBJ2-4; 10 bases line up with TRBD1. CDR1 and CDR2 (germline): SGHDN, FVKESK. With V trimmed by 4 bases and J by 0 bases, 6 bases remained unmatched. The CDR3 runs to 17 residues. The CDR3 protein is CASSRGTGALAKNIQYF. CDR3 coding DNA: TGTGCCAGCAGCCGAGGGACAGGGGCCTTAGCCAAAAACATTCAGTACTTC. Full variable domain (remainder filled in from reference TRBV14 and TRBJ2-4): EAGVTQFPSHSVIEKGQTVTLRCDPISGHDNLYWYRRVMGKEIKFLLHFVKESKQDESGMPNNRFLAERTGGTYSTLKVQPAELEDSGVYFCASSRGTGALAKNIQYFGAGTRLSVL.

The table lists this clonotype with many counts. The chain carries TRBV19 and TRBJ2-6; 8 bases are shared with TRBD1. The CDR3 consists of 19 residues. Germline CDR1 LNHDA, CDR2 SQIVND (reference sequence). Trimming at V came to 3 bases and at J to 0 bases, leaving 10 bases not matched to a gene. The CDR3 region is CASSIGTGLFSSGANVLTF. DNA for the CDR3: TGTGCCAGTAGTATCGGGACAGGCCTTTTTTCCTCTGGGGCCAACGTCCTGACTTTC.

This clonotype was counted at least ten times. The chain has TRBV24-1 and TRBJ1-2; D unresolved. The length of the CDR3 is 14 residues. The germline V gene has CDR1 KGHDR and CDR2 SFDVKD. Trimming left V 4 bases short and J 4 bases short, with 12 bases between. CDR3 residues: CATSDRDSGYGYTF. CDR3 nucleotide sequence: TGTGCCACCAGTGACCGGGATTCGGGCTATGGCTACACCTTC.

At least ten counts were recorded for this clonotype. The chain couples TRBV15 to TRBJ2-7, with a weak D call TRBD1 (5 bases). The V gene lost 8 bases and the J gene lost 5 bases, with 22 bases spanning the gap. CDR1 is LNHNV and CDR2 is YYDKDF in the germline V gene (reference sequence). The length of the CDR3 is 15 residues. CDR3 sequence (DNA): TGTGCCACCGGTTCCAGGCTAGGGGATAGCCACGAGCAGTACTTC. Translating it yields CATGSRLGDSHEQYF.

This clonotype was recorded many times. The chain links TRBV5-1 to TRBJ2-3; TRBD1 or TRBD2 may be the D gene (5 bases each). The CDR3 has 15 amino acids. Germline V gene data show CDR1 as SGHRS and CDR2 as YFSETQ. V was shortened by 4 bases and J by 4 bases, with 16 bases between the two germline ends. The CDR3 loop reads CASSRVGEKADTQYF. The CDR3 DNA is TGCGCCAGCAGCAGAGTAGGGGAGAAGGCAGATACGCAGTATTTT.

In this sample, this clonotype turned up many times. This rearrangement joins TRBV2 to TRBJ2-4; D tentatively reads TRBD1 or TRBD2 (5 bases each). The CDR3 has 13 amino acids. Germline V gives CDR1 SNHLY, CDR2 FYNNEI. The V end lost 4 bases, the J end lost 5 bases, and 9 bases lay between the germline ends. The DNA of the CDR3 is TGTGCCAGCAGTGGGGACGGGCAAAACATTCAGTACTTC. It encodes CASSGDGQNIQYF.

Ten or more counts support this clonotype. The V gene is TRBV29-1, the J gene TRBJ2-7; D perhaps matches TRBD2 (5 bases). The V gene's germline CDR1 is SQVTM and CDR2 ANQGSEA. The CDR3 loop spans 11 amino acids. V lost 7 bases and J lost 4, with 11 bases in between. In DNA form, the CDR3 reads TGCAGCGCCAGGACGGGGTACGAGCAGTACTTC. Its translation is CSARTGYEQYF.

This clonotype came up many times. The chain combines TRBV19 with TRBJ2-5; possible D gene TRBD1, 6 bases. Looked up from germline, CDR1 is LNHDA and CDR2 is SQIVND (reference sequence). V shed 8 bases and J shed 7 bases, with 23 bases lying between them. This CDR3 region has 15 residues. The CDR3 nucleotides read TGTGCCAGTTTCGCCAGGGGACATAATCTAGGGACCCAGTACTTC. It yields the protein CASFARGHNLGTQYF.

This clonotype appeared a few times. The rearrangement links TRBV12-3 or TRBV12-4 to TRBJ1-1; D gene ambiguous. This CDR3 contains 13 residues. V lost 3 bases to trimming and J lost 1 base, with 6 bases between them. CDR3 sequence: CASSFGSNTEAFF. CDR3 DNA: TGTGCCAGCAGTTTTGGCTCGAACACTGAAGCTTTCTTT.

This clonotype occurred many times. This chain connects TRBV2 to TRBJ1-2; no clear D. This CDR3 has 11 amino acids. V shed 7 bases and J shed 4 bases, with 7 bases lying between them. Germline V gene sequence: CDR1 SNHLY, CDR2 FYNNEI. The CDR3 loop reads CASNDGYGYTF. Written as DNA, the CDR3 is TGTGCCAGCAATGACGGCTATGGCTACACCTTC.

The V and J genes are TRBV3-1 and TRBJ1-1; 7 bases are shared with TRBD1. Germline CDR1 reads LGHDT; CDR2 reads YNNKEL (reference sequence). V lost 1 base, J lost 10 bases, and 6 bases stayed unmatched. There are 13 residues in the CDR3. In DNA, the CDR3 is TGTGCCAGCAGCCAAGGACAGGGAAGTAGAGCTTTCTTT. Translating gives CASSQGQGSRAFF.

This clonotype was seen ten or more times. The chain uses TRBV7-2 and TRBJ1-6, with 9 bases that match TRBD1. This CDR3 has 16 residues. V shed 5 bases, J shed 7 bases, and the junction held 9 bases outside the gene matches. CDR1 and CDR2 from the germline V gene are SGHTA and FQGNSA. CDR3 amino acids: CASSPAGQGLNSPLHF. The CDR3 bases are TGTGCCAGCAGCCCAGCGGGACAGGGCTTAAATTCACCCCTCCACTTT. Using reference TRBV7-2 and TRBJ1-6 for the parts outside the CDR3, the full variable domain is GAGVSQSPSNKVTEKGKDVELRCDPISGHTALYWYRQSLGQGLEFLIYFQGNSAPDKSGLPSDRFSAERTGGSVSTLTIQRTQQEDSAVYLCASSPAGQGLNSPLHFGNGTRLTVT.

This clonotype was seen at least ten times. This chain joins TRBV12-3 or TRBV12-4 and TRBJ2-7; D remains ambiguous. This CDR3 region has 12 residues. V was trimmed by 5 bases and J by 3 bases, leaving 8 bases between them. In nucleotides, the CDR3 is TGTGCCAGCAGTCCCAGCCTCTACGAGCAGTACTTC. Translation: CASSPSLYEQYF.

This clonotype was picked up many times. V usage is TRBV9 and J usage is TRBJ1-4; 7 positions match TRBD1. V lost 4 bases and J lost 3; bases outside the gene matches: 12. The CDR3 covers 17 residues. Germline V gene data show CDR1 as SGDLS and CDR2 as YYNGEE. The CDR3 DNA sequence: TGTGCCAGCAGCCCCCGACAGGGTGAAGCGGCTAATGAAAAACTGTTTTTT. Protein product: CASSPRQGEAANEKLFF. The complete variable domain, with remaining parts taken from reference TRBV9 and TRBJ1-4, reads DSGVTQTPKHLITATGQRVTLRCSPRSGDLSVYWYQQSLDQGLQFLIQYYNGEERAKGNILERFSAQQFPDLHSELNLSSLELGDSALYFCASSPRQGEAANEKLFFGSGTQLSVL.

This clonotype was recorded at least ten times. The V call is TRBV6-2 or TRBV6-3, the J call TRBJ1-1; no reliable D call. The CDR3 runs to 14 residues. The V and J ends lost 4 bases and 6 bases respectively, with 15 bases between them. Germline-derived CDR1 and CDR2 are MNHEY and SVGEGT. This CDR3 reads CASSSLEGYAEAFF. The CDR3 DNA reads as TGTGCCAGCAGTTCCCTCGAGGGATACGCTGAAGCTTTCTTT.

Ten or more counts support this clonotype. The J gene is TRBJ2-7, the V gene TRBV12-3 or TRBV12-4, with D tentatively TRBD1 (5 bases). The CDR3 covers 12 residues. V was clipped by 6 bases and J by 2 bases, with 8 bases between them. CDR3 DNA sequence: TGTGCCAGCAGAATGGACACCTACGAGCAGTACTTC. Its protein product is CASRMDTYEQYF.

This clonotype has a handful of counts. The chain joins TRBV10-2 to TRBJ2-7; no clear D gene. This CDR3 has 12 residues. Per germline, CDR1 WSHSY and CDR2 SAAADI. The germline V and J ends were trimmed by 5 bases and 5 bases, with 10 bases remaining between them. The CDR3 here is CASSRRIDEQYF. The CDR3 coding sequence is TGCGCCAGCAGTCGTCGCATCGACGAGCAGTACTTC.

This clonotype was seen ten or more times. The chain uses TRBV19 and TRBJ1-2; 7 bases are a match to TRBD1. CDR3 length: 13 amino acids. Germline V gene lookup returns CDR1 LNHDA and CDR2 SQIVND (reference sequence). V lost 11 bases and J lost 7; bases outside the gene matches: 13. CDR3 residues: CALKGAGRGGYTF. The CDR3 DNA is TGTGCCCTGAAGGGGGCAGGGCGAGGTGGCTACACCTTC. Supplemented by reference TRBV19 and TRBJ1-2, the full variable domain reads DGGITQSPKYLFRKEGQNVTLSCEQNLNHDAMYWYRQDPGQGLRLIYYSQIVNDFQKGDIAEGYSVSREKKESFPLTVTSAQKNPTAFYLCALKGAGRGGYTFGSGTRLTVV.

The chain recombines TRBV13 with TRBJ2-1; D may be TRBD1 (6 bases). Germline CDR1 and CDR2: PRHDT and FYEKMQ (reference sequence). The CDR3 has 14 residues. The V gene lost 8 bases and the J gene lost 9 bases, with 20 bases spanning the gap. CDR3: CASSPGQDYAEQFF. The DNA for the CDR3 is TGTGCCAGCTCTCCGGGACAAGACTATGCTGAGCAGTTCTTC.

In its sample, this clonotype was seen many times. V gene TRBV6-5 combines with J gene TRBJ1-3, with a tentative D call TRBD1 (5 bases). CDR1 and CDR2 (germline): MNHEY, SVGAGI. The CDR3 loop spans 13 amino acids. Trimming left V 6 bases short and J 4 bases short, with 10 bases between. The CDR3 loop is CASRSAGGNTIYF. CDR3 nucleotide sequence: TGTGCCAGCAGGTCGGCAGGGGGAAACACCATATATTTT.

This clonotype was counted at least ten times. The chain uses TRBV11-3 and TRBJ2-5; D remains ambiguous. Germline V gives CDR1 SGHNT, CDR2 YENEEA. The V end lost 3 bases, the J end lost 5 bases, and 10 bases lay between the germline ends. This CDR3 comprises 13 residues. Here the CDR3 reads CASSFGIGETQYF. The CDR3 region has the DNA TGTGCCAGCAGCTTCGGAATTGGGGAGACCCAGTACTTC.

This clonotype was found many times. CDR3 DNA sequence: TGCAGTGCTAGTAGCAGGGGGCGGGGGGAAAAACTGTTTTTT. Translated: CSASSRGRGEKLFF. The chain joins TRBV20-1 to TRBJ1-4; the match to TRBD1 covers 8 bases. V shed 3 bases and J 8 bases; nucleotides not matched to a gene: 8. Germline assignment: CDR1 DFQATT and CDR2 SNEGSKA (reference sequence). The CDR3 runs to 14 residues.